One sample yielded the 11 T cell receptor beta chains listed below, sequenced in a study of tumor and adjacent non-tumor tissue in lung cancer. Three rounds of nested PCR, following a modified ARM-PCR protocol, produced the TCRbeta library. TCRdb called the multiplex PCR reads again in MiXCR, with one record for every CDR3 protein. Of 84,000 or so distinct CDR3 sequences in the sample, around three fifths were seen once. No cell sorting was done before RNA was extracted from the tissue. The sample taken for sequencing was lung tumor tissue. The receptors stem from a man in his sixties or seventies with non-small cell lung cancer.

With regard to this clonotype: A junction boundary mismatches the germline segment, possibly from a read error. The V gene is TRBV7-9, the J gene TRBJ2-3; 8 positions match TRBD1. This CDR3 comprises 15 residues. CDR1 SEHNR and CDR2 FQNEAQ come from the germline V gene (reference sequence). The CDR3 sequence: CASSLDDRGSDTEYF. The DNA of the CDR3 is TGTGCCAGCAGCTTAGACGACAGGGGATCAGATACGGAGTATTTT.

This clonotype was seen more than once but under ten times. The V and J genes are TRBV5-1 and TRBJ1-1; 10 bases are a match to TRBD1. CDR3 length: 16 amino acids. After removal of 0 bases from V and 1 base from J, the junction contained 3 bases not matched to a gene. The germline V gene has CDR1 SGHRS and CDR2 YFSETQ. The CDR3 region is CASSLGQGAANTEAFF. The DNA of the CDR3 is TGCGCCAGCAGCTTGGGACAGGGGGCCGCGAACACTGAAGCTTTCTTT.

This chain joins TRBV28 and TRBJ2-5; 7 bases are a match to TRBD1. The V segment lost 5 bases and the J segment 2 bases; nucleotides outside the gene matches: 2. CDR3 length: 13 residues. CDR1 and CDR2 from the germline V gene are MDHEN and SYDVKM. CDR3 loop: CASSLRGQETQYF. CDR3 DNA sequence: TGTGCCAGCAGTCTCAGGGGGCAAGAGACCCAGTACTTC.

This clonotype was seen many times. This chain uses TRBV10-3 with TRBJ2-5; 7 positions agree with TRBD2. With V trimmed by 6 bases and J by 5 bases, 15 bases remained unmatched. CDR1 is ENHRY and CDR2 is SYGVKD in the germline V gene. This CDR3 comprises 16 residues. The CDR3 DNA reads TGTGCCATCAGCTCCCAGCGGGGAGCCGGAGACGAGACCCAGTACTTC. This translates into CAISSQRGAGDETQYF.

The chain combines TRBV23-1 with TRBJ2-1, with TRBD2 identical over 8 bases. TRBV23-1 is designated an ORF whose function remains uncertain. V dropped 0 bases and J dropped 6; count of bases not matched to a gene: 7. This CDR3 is built from 16 residues. The CDR3 here is CASSQSPSGSRNEQFF. The CDR3 nucleotides are TGCGCCAGCAGTCAATCCCCTAGCGGGTCCCGCAATGAGCAGTTCTTC.

This clonotype appeared a few times. The chain has TRBV14 and TRBJ2-3, with 7 bases aligning to TRBD2. The CDR3 runs to 15 residues. Germline CDR1 reads SGHDN; CDR2 reads FVKESK. Trimming took 0 bases from V and 5 from J; bases not matched to a gene: 5. As DNA, the CDR3 is TGTGCCAGCAGCCAAGAGGGACTAACGGTAGATACGCAGTATTTT. Translation gives CASSQEGLTVDTQYF.

Details on this clonotype: At one end the junction does not follow the germline gene, possibly because of a read error. This chain joins TRBV12-3 or TRBV12-4 and TRBJ1-1; 10 bases map to TRBD1. The CDR3 runs 14 residues. CDR3 nucleotide sequence: TGTGCCATCACTCAGGGACAGGGGAACACCGAAGCTTTCTTT. It translates to CAITQGQGNTEAFF.

The rearrangement links TRBV5-1 to TRBJ2-2; 9 bases match TRBD1. The CDR3 length is 15 residues. J was trimmed by 2 bases and V by 7 bases; bases with no gene match: 6. CDR1 and CDR2 (germline): SGHRS, YFSETQ. CDR3 DNA sequence: TGCGCCAGCGAAAGGACAGGGGTAAACACCGGGGAGCTGTTTTTT. Translated: CASERTGVNTGELFF.

This clonotype was detected only a few times. The chain employs TRBV5-4 and TRBJ2-4; D is tentatively TRBD1 or TRBD2 (5 bases each). Trimming removed 4 bases from V and 0 bases from J, with 14 bases in between. This CDR3 spans 16 amino acids. The germline V gene encodes CDR1 SGHNT and CDR2 YYREEE (reference sequence). The CDR3 is CASSPNPGTAKNIQYF. As DNA, the CDR3 is TGTGCCAGCAGCCCGAACCCCGGGACAGCCAAAAACATTCAGTACTTC.

As regards this clonotype: A read error may produce the germline difference seen at one junction end. The gene calls are TRBV29-1 and TRBJ2-5, with a tentative D call TRBD2 (5 bases). Germline loops: CDR1 SQVTM, CDR2 ANQGSEA. This CDR3 spans 12 amino acids. CDR3 nucleotide sequence: TGCAGTTTCGACAAGGGAGTAGAGACCGAGTACTTC. Its translation is CSFDKGVETEYF.

A word on this clonotype: One end of the junction is discordant with germline, which a read error may explain. This chain connects TRBV6-1 to TRBJ1-4; no definite D call. Germline V gene data show CDR1 as MNHNS and CDR2 as SASEGT. This CDR3 contains 13 residues. The CDR3 DNA reads as TGTACCAGCAGCGAGAAGACACCAGAAAAACTGTTTTTT. The encoded protein is CTSSEKTPEKLFF.